Shown below are 8 T cell receptor beta chains from a single sample sequenced in a study of T cell repertoires in cytomegalovirus infection. TCRdb itself ran the reads through MiXCR, one entry per CDR3 protein. The data hold approximately 730,000 distinct CDR3 sequences, with roughly 33% observed a single time. Their specific antigens are unknown. The sample consisted of cultured PBMCs, taken from culture after CMV antigen stimulation. The receptor source for this set is a human donor in good health (CMV status not recorded). Some clones in this sample may be carry-over from other donors' samples.

The chain couples TRBV7-8 to TRBJ2-7, with 8 bases aligning to TRBD2. The V segment lost 0 bases and the J segment 3 bases; nucleotides outside the gene matches: 4. The CDR3 length is 15 residues. CDR1 and CDR2 (germline): SGHVS, FQNEAQ. This CDR3 is CASSLAAGDSYEQYF. The CDR3 nucleotides are TGTGCCAGCAGCTTAGCAGCGGGAGATAGCTACGAGCAGTACTTC.

The V call is TRBV7-4, the J call TRBJ2-6; 7 bases fit TRBD1. There are 16 residues in the CDR3. V was clipped by 5 bases and J by 2 bases; unmatched bases: 6. Germline CDR1 and CDR2: SGHVT and SQSDAQ. This chain's CDR3 is CASSTGTGAGANVLTF. The CDR3 bases are TGTGCCAGCAGCACCGGAACAGGGGCTGGGGCCAACGTCCTGACTTTC.

The chain is built from TRBV3-1 and TRBJ2-1; D is perhaps TRBD1 or TRBD2 (5 bases each). Trimming cost V 2 bases and J 7 bases, with 9 bases left between them. Germline V gene sequence: CDR1 LGHDT, CDR2 YNNKEL (reference sequence). This CDR3 region has 13 residues. Here the CDR3 DNA reads TGTGCCAGCAGCCAAACGGGACCAAATGAGCAGTTCTTC. It encodes CASSQTGPNEQFF.

This clonotype occurred once. The V gene is TRBV19, the J gene TRBJ2-2, with 12 positions matching TRBD2. CDR1 LNHDA and CDR2 SQIVND come from the germline V gene (reference sequence). The CDR3 is 14 amino acids. J was trimmed by 5 bases and V by 6 bases; bases with no gene match: 1. The CDR3 spells CASRTSGRTGELFF. In DNA form, the CDR3 reads TGTGCCAGTAGGACTAGCGGGAGAACCGGGGAGCTGTTTTTT.

This rearrangement joins TRBV27 to TRBJ1-5; a possible D gene is TRBD1 (5 bases). CDR3 length: 15 residues. Germline V gene sequence: CDR1 MNHEY, CDR2 SMNVEV (reference sequence). V lost 5 bases, J lost 3 bases, and 14 bases lay in between. Here the CDR3 DNA reads TGTGCCAGCAGTCCCCGGGGCAGACTCAATCAGCCCCAGCATTTT. It is translated as CASSPRGRLNQPQHF.

The CDR3 bases are TGCGCCAGCAGCTTCATATGGGACTCCGTCAATGAGCAGTTCTTC. Its protein product is CASSFIWDSVNEQFF. The chain employs TRBV5-1 and TRBJ2-1, with D possibly matching TRBD2 (6 bases). Per the germline V gene, CDR1 is SGHRS and CDR2 is YFSETQ. The CDR3 totals 15 residues. Trimming removed 2 bases from V and 6 bases from J, with 15 bases in between. Drawing the rest from reference TRBV5-1 and TRBJ2-1, the complete variable domain is KAGVTQTPRYLIKTRGQQVTLSCSPISGHRSVSWYQQTPGQGLQFLFEYFSETQRNKGNFPGRFSGRQFSNSRSEMNVSTLELGDSALYLCASSFIWDSVNEQFFGPGTRLTVL.

The rearrangement links TRBV19 to TRBJ2-3; weak D call: TRBD2 (6 bases). Germline assignment: CDR1 LNHDA and CDR2 SQIVND (reference sequence). V was shortened by 11 bases and J by 5 bases, with 20 bases between the two germline ends. The CDR3 length is 14 residues. CDR3 in DNA: TGTGCCTCCTCGTCCGCGGGAATCTTAGATACGCAGTATTTT. Translation gives CASSSAGILDTQYF. The full variable domain, its missing parts supplied by reference TRBV19 and TRBJ2-3, is DGGITQSPKYLFRKEGQNVTLSCEQNLNHDAMYWYRQDPGQGLRLIYYSQIVNDFQKGDIAEGYSVSREKKESFPLTVTSAQKNPTAFYLCASSSAGILDTQYFGPGTRLTVL.

The chain couples TRBV5-4 to TRBJ2-7; D not certain. The CDR3 consists of 14 residues. The germline CDR1 and CDR2 sequences are SGHNT and YYREEE (reference sequence). V was cut by 2 bases and J by 3 bases, with 12 bases left in between. The CDR3 is CASSFDTANYEQYF. Here the CDR3 DNA reads TGTGCCAGCAGCTTCGACACAGCTAACTACGAGCAGTACTTC. The variable domain in full, completed from reference TRBV5-4 and TRBJ2-7, reads ETGVTQSPTHLIKTRGQQVTLRCSSQSGHNTVSWYQQALGQGPQFIFQYYREEENGRGNFPPRFSGLQFPNYSSELNVNALELDDSALYLCASSFDTANYEQYFGPGTRLTVT.